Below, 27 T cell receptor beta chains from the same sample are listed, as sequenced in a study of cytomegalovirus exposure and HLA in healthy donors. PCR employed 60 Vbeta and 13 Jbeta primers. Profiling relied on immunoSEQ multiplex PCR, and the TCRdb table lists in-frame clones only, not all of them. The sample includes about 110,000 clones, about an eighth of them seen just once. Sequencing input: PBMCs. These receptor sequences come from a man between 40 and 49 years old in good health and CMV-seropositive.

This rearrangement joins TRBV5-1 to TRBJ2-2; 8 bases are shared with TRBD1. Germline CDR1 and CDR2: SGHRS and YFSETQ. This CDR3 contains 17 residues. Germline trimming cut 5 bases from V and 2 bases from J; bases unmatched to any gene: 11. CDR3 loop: CASSSPPTGGNTGELFF. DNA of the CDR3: TGCGCCAGCAGTTCTCCTCCAACAGGGGGAAACACCGGGGAGCTGTTTTTT.

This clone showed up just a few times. CDR3 loop: CASSLGASGVNEQFF. Written as DNA, the CDR3 is TGTGCCAGCAGCTTAGGGGCTAGCGGGGTCAATGAGCAGTTCTTC. The rearrangement joins TRBV11-2 to TRBJ2-1; 9 nucleotides align to TRBD2. CDR3 length: 15 residues. CDR1 SGHAT and CDR2 FQNNGV come from the germline V gene. Losses at the gene ends were 1 base for V and 6 bases for J; bases not matched to a gene: 4.

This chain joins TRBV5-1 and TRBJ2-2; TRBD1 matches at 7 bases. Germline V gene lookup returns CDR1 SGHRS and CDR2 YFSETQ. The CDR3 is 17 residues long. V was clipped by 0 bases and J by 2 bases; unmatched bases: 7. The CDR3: CASSLAPQGINTGELFF. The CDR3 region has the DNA TGCGCCAGCAGCTTGGCACCACAGGGGATAAACACCGGGGAGCTGTTTTTT.

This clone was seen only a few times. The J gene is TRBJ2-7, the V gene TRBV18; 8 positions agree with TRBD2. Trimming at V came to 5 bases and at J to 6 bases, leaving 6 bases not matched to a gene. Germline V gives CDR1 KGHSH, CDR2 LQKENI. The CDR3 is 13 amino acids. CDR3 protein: CASSGDSGAEQYF. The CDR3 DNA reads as TGTGCCAGCTCAGGGGATAGCGGGGCCGAGCAGTACTTC.

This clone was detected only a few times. The CDR3: CASSSGTGLVVYEKLFF. In nucleotides, the CDR3 is TGCGCCAGCAGCTCCGGGACAGGGCTTGTGGTTTATGAAAAACTGTTTTTT. V gene TRBV5-1 combines with J gene TRBJ1-4; 9 bases fit TRBD1. With V trimmed by 3 bases and J by 6 bases, 12 bases remained unmatched. The CDR3 length is 17 residues. Germline lookup yields CDR1 SGHRS and CDR2 YFSETQ.

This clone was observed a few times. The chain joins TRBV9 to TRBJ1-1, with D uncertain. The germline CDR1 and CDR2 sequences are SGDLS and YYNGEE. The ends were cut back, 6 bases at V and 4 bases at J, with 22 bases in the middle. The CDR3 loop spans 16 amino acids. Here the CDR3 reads CASTSLEGGLSTEAFF. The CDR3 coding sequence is TGTGCCAGCACCTCTTTGGAGGGTGGGTTGAGCACTGAAGCTTTCTTT.

The CDR3 nucleotides are TGCGCCAGCAGCTCCGGACAGGGTAACACCGGGGAGCTGTTTTTT. This gives the protein CASSSGQGNTGELFF. The chain uses TRBV5-1 and TRBJ2-2, with 8 bases fitting TRBD1. Per germline, CDR1 SGHRS and CDR2 YFSETQ. CDR3 length equals 15 residues. V lost 3 bases, J lost 2 bases, and 3 bases stayed unmatched.

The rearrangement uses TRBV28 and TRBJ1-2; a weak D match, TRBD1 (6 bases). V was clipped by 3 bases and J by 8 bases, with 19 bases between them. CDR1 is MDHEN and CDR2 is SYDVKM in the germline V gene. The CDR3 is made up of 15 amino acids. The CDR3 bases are TGTGCCAGCAGTTTCACTATCACAGGGATCGGCGGCTACACCTTC. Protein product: CASSFTITGIGGYTF.

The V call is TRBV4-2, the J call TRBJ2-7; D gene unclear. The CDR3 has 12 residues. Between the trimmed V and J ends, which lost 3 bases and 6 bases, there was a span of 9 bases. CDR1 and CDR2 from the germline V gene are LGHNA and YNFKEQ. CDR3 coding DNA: TGTGCCAGCAGCCAGTCCTTGGCCGAGCAGTACTTC. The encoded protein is CASSQSLAEQYF.

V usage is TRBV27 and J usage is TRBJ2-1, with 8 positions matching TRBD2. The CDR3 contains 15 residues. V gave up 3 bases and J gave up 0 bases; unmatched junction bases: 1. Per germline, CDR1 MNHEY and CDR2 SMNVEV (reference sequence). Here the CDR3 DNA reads TGTGCCAGCAGTTTTAGCGGGATCTCCTACAATGAGCAGTTCTTC. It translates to CASSFSGISYNEQFF.

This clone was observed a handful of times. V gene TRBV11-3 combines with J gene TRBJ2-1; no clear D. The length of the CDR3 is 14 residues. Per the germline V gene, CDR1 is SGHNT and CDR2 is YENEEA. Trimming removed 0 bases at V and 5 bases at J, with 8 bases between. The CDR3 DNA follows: TGTGCCAGCAGCTTAGAGGGCAGAGACAATGAGCAGTTCTTC. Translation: CASSLEGRDNEQFF.

CDR3 DNA sequence: TGTGCCAGTACGTTAAACAATGAGCAGTTCTTC. This sequence encodes CASTLNNEQFF. The rearrangement joins TRBV19 to TRBJ2-1; D gene ambiguous. There are 11 residues in the CDR3. Deletions cut 7 bases from V and 5 bases from J, with 6 bases between. Germline-derived CDR1 and CDR2 are LNHDA and SQIVND (reference sequence).

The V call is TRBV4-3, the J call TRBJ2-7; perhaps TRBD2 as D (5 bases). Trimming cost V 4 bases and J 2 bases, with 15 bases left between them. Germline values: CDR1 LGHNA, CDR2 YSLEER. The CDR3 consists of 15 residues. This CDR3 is CASSPSYRLAYEQYF. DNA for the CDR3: TGCGCCAGCAGCCCTAGCTACCGGTTAGCCTACGAGCAGTACTTC.

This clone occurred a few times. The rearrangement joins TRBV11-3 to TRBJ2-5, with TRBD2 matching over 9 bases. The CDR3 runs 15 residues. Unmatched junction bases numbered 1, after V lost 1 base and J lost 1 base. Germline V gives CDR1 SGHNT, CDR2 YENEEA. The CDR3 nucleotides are TGTGCCAGCAGCTTAGGACTAGCGGCCCAAGAGACCCAGTACTTC. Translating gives CASSLGLAAQETQYF. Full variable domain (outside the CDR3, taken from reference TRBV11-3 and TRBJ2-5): EAGVVQSPRYKIIEKKQPVAFWCNPISGHNTLYWYLQNLGQGPELLIRYENEEAVDDSQLPKDRFSAERLKGVDSTLKIQPAELGDSAVYLCASSLGLAAQETQYFGPGTRLLVL.

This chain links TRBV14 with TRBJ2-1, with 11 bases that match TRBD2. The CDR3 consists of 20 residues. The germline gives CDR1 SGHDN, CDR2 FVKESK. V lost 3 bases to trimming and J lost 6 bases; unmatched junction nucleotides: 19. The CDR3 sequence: CASSQIPWVGTSGSRNEQFF. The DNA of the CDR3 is TGTGCCAGCAGCCAGATCCCCTGGGTGGGAACTAGCGGGAGTCGCAATGAGCAGTTCTTC.

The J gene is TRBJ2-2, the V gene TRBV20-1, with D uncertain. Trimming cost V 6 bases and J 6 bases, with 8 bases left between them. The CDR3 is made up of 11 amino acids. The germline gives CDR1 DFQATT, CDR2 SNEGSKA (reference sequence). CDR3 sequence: CSAINSGELFF. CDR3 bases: TGCAGTGCGATTAACTCCGGGGAGCTGTTTTTT.

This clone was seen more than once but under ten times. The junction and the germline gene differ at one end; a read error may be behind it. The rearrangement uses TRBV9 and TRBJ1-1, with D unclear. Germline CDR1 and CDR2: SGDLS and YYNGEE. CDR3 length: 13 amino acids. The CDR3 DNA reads TGTGCCAGCACTAGGCTTTTGAACGCTGAAGCTTTCTTT. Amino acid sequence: CASTRLLNAEAFF. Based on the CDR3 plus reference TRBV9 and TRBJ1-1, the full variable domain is DSGVTQTPKHLITATGQRVTLRCSPRSGDLSVYWYQQSLDQGLQFLIQYYNGEERAKGNILERFSAQQFPDLHSELNLSSLELGDSALYFCASTRLLNAEAFFGQGTRLTVV.

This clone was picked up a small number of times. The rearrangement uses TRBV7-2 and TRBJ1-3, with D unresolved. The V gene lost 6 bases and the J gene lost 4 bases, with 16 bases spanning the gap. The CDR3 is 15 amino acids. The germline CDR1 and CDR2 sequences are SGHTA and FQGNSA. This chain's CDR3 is CASSSGILTGNTIYF. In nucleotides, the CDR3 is TGTGCCAGCAGTTCCGGGATTTTGACCGGAAACACCATATATTTT.

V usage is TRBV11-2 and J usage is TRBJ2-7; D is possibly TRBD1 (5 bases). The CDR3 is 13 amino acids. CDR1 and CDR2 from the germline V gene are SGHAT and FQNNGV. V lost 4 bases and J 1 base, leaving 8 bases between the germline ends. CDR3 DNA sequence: TGTGCCAGCAGCTCAGGGATTTCCTACGAGCAGTACTTC. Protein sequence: CASSSGISYEQYF.

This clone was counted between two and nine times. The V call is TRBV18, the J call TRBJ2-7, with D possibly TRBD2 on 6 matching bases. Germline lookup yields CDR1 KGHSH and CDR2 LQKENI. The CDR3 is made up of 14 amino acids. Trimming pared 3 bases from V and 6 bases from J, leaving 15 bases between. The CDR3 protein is CASSPPPGGVEQYF. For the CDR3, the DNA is TGTGCCAGCTCACCCCCCCCTGGAGGGGTCGAGCAGTACTTC.

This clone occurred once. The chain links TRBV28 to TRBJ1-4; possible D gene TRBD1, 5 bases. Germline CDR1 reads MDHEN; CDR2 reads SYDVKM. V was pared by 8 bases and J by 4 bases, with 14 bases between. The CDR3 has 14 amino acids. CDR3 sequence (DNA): TGTGCCAGCGAATCCCAGGGCGGTAATGAAAAACTGTTTTTT. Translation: CASESQGGNEKLFF.

In nucleotides, the CDR3 is TGTGCCAGCAGCTTACGGGGGGCTTTGAGCACCATATATTTT. Translating it yields CASSLRGALSTIYF. The chain is built from TRBV7-9 and TRBJ1-3, with D possibly being TRBD1 (6 bases). Germline V CDR1 and CDR2: SEHNR, FQNEAQ (reference sequence). This CDR3 is built from 14 residues. Deletions cut 2 bases from V and 9 bases from J, with 14 bases between.

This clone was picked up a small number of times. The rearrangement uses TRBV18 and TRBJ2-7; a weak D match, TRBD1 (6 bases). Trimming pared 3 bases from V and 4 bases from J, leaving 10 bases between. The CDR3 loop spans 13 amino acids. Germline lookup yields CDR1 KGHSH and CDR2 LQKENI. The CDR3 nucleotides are TGTGCCAGCTCACCCGGACAGACTTACGAGCAGTACTTC. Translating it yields CASSPGQTYEQYF.

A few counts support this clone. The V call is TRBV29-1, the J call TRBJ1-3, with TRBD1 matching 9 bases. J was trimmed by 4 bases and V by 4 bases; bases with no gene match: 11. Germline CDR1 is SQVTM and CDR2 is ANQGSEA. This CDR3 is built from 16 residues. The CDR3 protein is CSVGDRDSPVGNTIYF. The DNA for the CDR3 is TGCAGCGTTGGGGACAGGGACAGCCCCGTAGGAAACACCATATATTTT.

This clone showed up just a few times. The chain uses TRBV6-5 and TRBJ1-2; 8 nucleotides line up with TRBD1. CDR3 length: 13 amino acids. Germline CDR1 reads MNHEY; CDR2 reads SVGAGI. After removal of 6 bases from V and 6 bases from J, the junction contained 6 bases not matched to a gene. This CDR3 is CASRRTGYDGYTF. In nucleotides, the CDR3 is TGTGCCAGCAGACGGACAGGGTACGATGGCTACACCTTC.

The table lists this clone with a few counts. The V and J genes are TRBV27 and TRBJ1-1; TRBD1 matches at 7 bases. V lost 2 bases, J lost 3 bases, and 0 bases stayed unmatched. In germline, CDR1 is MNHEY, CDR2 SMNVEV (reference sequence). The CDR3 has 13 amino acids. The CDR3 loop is CASSLQGDTEAFF. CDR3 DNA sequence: TGTGCCAGCAGTTTACAGGGGGACACTGAAGCTTTCTTT.

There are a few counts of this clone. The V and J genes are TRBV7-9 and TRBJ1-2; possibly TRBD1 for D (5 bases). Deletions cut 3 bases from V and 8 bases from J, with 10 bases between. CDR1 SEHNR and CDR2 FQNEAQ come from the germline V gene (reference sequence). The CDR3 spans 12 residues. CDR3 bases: TGTGCCAGCAGCTTGGGACTTTGGGGCTACACCTTC. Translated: CASSLGLWGYTF.